Following are 5 T cell receptor beta chains from one sample sequenced in a study of CD8 T cells in ankylosing spondylitis (dated by TCRdb to between 2016 and 2019). Library preparation was by 5' RACE. The listed sequencing device is Illumina MiSeq. The public reads were run again by TCRdb, first through fastp at Q25 and then through MiXCR, and only productive beta chains were kept. Entries that share a CDR3 protein sequence are merged under the most common genes and DNA. This sample holds approximately 30,000 distinct CDR3 sequences; over 7% were observed only once. The ten largest clones take up roughly 30% of the sample. The sample was blood. Every receptor here comes from a male donor with ankylosing spondylitis or in good health (not recorded which).

This clonotype was observed at least ten times. V is TRBV5-5 and J is TRBJ2-2; D is perhaps TRBD1 (5 bases). The CDR3 sequence is 14 residues long. Trimming took 6 bases from V and 5 from J, leaving 14 bases between them. The germline CDR1 and CDR2 sequences are SGHKS and YYEKEE (reference sequence). This CDR3 is CASTLTALTGELFF. DNA for the CDR3: TGTGCCAGCACCCTGACAGCCCTGACCGGGGAGCTGTTTTTT. Full variable domain (outside the CDR3, taken from reference TRBV5-5 and TRBJ2-2): DAGVTQSPTHLIKTRGQQVTLRCSPISGHKSVSWYQQVLGQGPQFIFQYYEKEERGRGNFPDRFSARQFPNYSSELNVNALLLGDSALYLCASTLTALTGELFFGEGSRLTVL.

This clonotype was recorded at least ten times. This CDR3 is CASSPPGRPAETQYF. CDR3 in DNA: TGTGCCAGCAGTCCCCCGGGACGACCAGCTGAGACCCAGTACTTC. This chain connects TRBV28 to TRBJ2-5; either TRBD1 or TRBD2 may supply D (5 bases each). The CDR3 is made up of 15 amino acids. Germline loops: CDR1 MDHEN, CDR2 SYDVKM. The V end lost 5 bases, the J end lost 5 bases, and 18 bases lay between the germline ends.

The rearrangement uses TRBV27 and TRBJ1-5; 12 bases map to TRBD1. Germline values: CDR1 MNHEY, CDR2 SMNVEV (reference sequence). The length of the CDR3 is 14 residues. Trimming removed 8 bases from V and 10 bases from J; junction bases left unmatched: 9. The CDR3 DNA reads TGTGCCAGCGGGACAGGGGGCTCGGAACGACCCCAGCATTTT. This codes for CASGTGGSERPQHF.

The V and J genes are TRBV24-1 and TRBJ2-2; the match to TRBD2 covers 9 bases. The germline CDR1 and CDR2 sequences are KGHDR and SFDVKD. V lost 3 bases and J lost 2; bases outside the gene matches: 3. The CDR3 has 16 amino acids. The CDR3 loop reads CATSDPSGANTGELFF. In nucleotides, the CDR3 is TGTGCCACCAGTGATCCTAGCGGGGCTAACACCGGGGAGCTGTTTTTT.

The gene calls are TRBV7-2 and TRBJ2-5; no clear D gene. The CDR3 sequence is 13 residues long. CDR1 and CDR2 (germline): SGHTA, FQGNSA. The V end lost 0 bases, the J end lost 0 bases, and 2 bases lay between the germline ends. The CDR3 reads CASSLADQETQYF. CDR3 bases: TGTGCCAGCAGCTTAGCGGACCAAGAGACCCAGTACTTC. Together with reference TRBV7-2 and TRBJ2-5, the CDR3 gives the full variable domain: GAGVSQSPSNKVTEKGKDVELRCDPISGHTALYWYRQSLGQGLEFLIYFQGNSAPDKSGLPSDRFSAERTGGSVSTLTIQRTQQEDSAVYLCASSLADQETQYFGPGTRLLVL.